The clone carrying this T cell receptor (beta chain) appeared a few times. The antigen is undetermined. The TCR beta cDNA libraries carried unique molecular identifiers. cDNA molecules numbering about half a million came from roughly 1 to 10 million T cells. TCRdb re-analysed the PCR reads in MiXCR, keeping a single row per CDR3 protein. The data hold some 690,000 distinct CDR3 sequences, with roughly 29% observed a single time. This specimen comes from a study of post-analysis software for immune sequencing data. For the study at large: The patients showed relapsing-remitting, secondary progressive and progressive-relapsing multiple sclerosis courses.

General study findings and limits: Among roughly 5 TRBV segments more frequent in patients than controls were TRBV5-6, TRBV5-1 and TRBV20-1. Versus controls, multiple sclerosis patients showed significantly lower diversity (normalized Chao1). Same-batch samples co-clustered strongly by F measure.

Trimming removed 7 bases from V and 5 bases from J; junction bases left unmatched: 6. Per the germline V gene, CDR1 is SNHLY and CDR2 is FYNNEI. The CDR3 length is 13 residues. The source is a girl aged 10 to 17 with multiple sclerosis. Material for sequencing was blood. This rearrangement joins TRBV2 to TRBJ2-5, with TRBD1 matching over 8 bases. The CDR3 region is CASIRRTGETQYF. The CDR3 bases are TGTGCCAGCATTAGACGGACAGGGGAGACCCAGTACTTC.